This T cell receptor (beta chain) was captured in a study of T cell changes during pregnancy in multiple sclerosis (dated by TCRdb to 2018 to 2020). Notes on the research overall: Changes in the T cell repertoire over the course of pregnancy were examined in this study in women with multiple sclerosis.

Library preparation used the immunoSEQ multiplex PCR assay. The table was pulled from immuneACCESS by TCRdb, which kept in-frame rearrangements only. Such tables lose some clones; where checked, under half of the loss comes from unresolved V genes, and the rest has no known cause. This sample has approximately 41,000 clones in its table, and roughly 89% of those were observed once. More than 0.55% of the sample goes to the ten largest clones. On this clone: Its cognate antigen has yet to be identified. The sample holds no much larger clone one base away, and base qualities are not on file.

V loses 3 bases at its end and J loses 0 bases; junction bases beyond the gene matches: 5. For CDR1 and CDR2, the germline V gene lists MGHDK and SYGVNS. From the cysteine through the phenylalanine, the CDR3 covers 16 amino acids. Of all the DNA, just the CDR3 is kept, 48 bases in frame from base 1. The clonotype was recovered from a female donor with multiple sclerosis, enrolled in a pregnancy study. The specimen comprised CD4+ T cells from peripheral blood mononuclear cells, sampled in the first trimester of pregnancy. Here the chain combines TRBV25-1 and TRBJ2-3, with 8 bases in between that match TRBD1. In nucleotide form, the sequence is TGTGCCAGCAGTGACAAAACAGGGGGGAGCACAGATACGCAGTATTTT. It codes for CASSDKTGGSTDTQYF.